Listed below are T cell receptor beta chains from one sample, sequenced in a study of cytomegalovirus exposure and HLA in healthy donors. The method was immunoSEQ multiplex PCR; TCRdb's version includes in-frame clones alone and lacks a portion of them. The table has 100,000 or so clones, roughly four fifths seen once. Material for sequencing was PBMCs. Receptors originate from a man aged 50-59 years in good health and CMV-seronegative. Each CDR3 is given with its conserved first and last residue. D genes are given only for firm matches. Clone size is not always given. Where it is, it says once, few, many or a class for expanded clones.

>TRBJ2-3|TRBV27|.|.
CASSQRQAVTDTQYF
TGTGCCAGCAGTCAACGACAGGCAGTCACAGATACGCAGTATTTT
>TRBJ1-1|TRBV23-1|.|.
CASSQYQQCNTEAFF
TGCGCCAGCAGTCAATATCAACAGTGCAACACTGAAGCTTTCTTT
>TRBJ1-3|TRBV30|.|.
CAWTPGTISGNTIYF
TGTGCCTGGACACCGGGGACAATCTCTGGAAACACCATATATTTT
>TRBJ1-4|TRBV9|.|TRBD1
CASSSSQGASEKLFF
TGTGCCAGCAGCTCATCACAGGGGGCGAGTGAAAAACTGTTTTTT
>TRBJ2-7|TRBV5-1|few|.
CASSLGRAYYEEQYF
TGCGCCAGCAGCTTGGGACGTGCATACTACGAGGAGCAGTACTTC
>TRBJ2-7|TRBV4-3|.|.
CASSQDSGVEQYF
TGCGCCAGCAGCCAAGATTCCGGGGTCGAGCAGTACTTC
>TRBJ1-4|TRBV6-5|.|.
CATSSGEGGEKLFF
TGTGCCACCTCCAGTGGGGAAGGAGGTGAAAAACTGTTTTTT
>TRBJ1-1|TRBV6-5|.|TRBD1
CASSPGTVNTEAFF
TGTGCCAGCAGTCCCGGGACAGTAAACACTGAAGCTTTCTTT
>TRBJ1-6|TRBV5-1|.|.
CASSLASARGHNSPLHF
TGCGCCAGCAGCTTGGCCTCAGCCCGAGGTCATAATTCACCCCTCCACTTT
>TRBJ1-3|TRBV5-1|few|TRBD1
CASSLGDSGNTIYF
TGCGCCAGCAGCTTGGGGGACAGCGGAAACACCATATATTTT
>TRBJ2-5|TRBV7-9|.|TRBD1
CASSLHDRGKETQYF
TGTGCCAGCAGCTTACATGACAGGGGGAAAGAGACCCAGTACTTC
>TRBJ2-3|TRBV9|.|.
CASSPSTDTQYF
TGTGCCAGCAGCCCAAGCACAGATACGCAGTATTTT
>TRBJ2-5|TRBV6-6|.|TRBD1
CASSHGQVQETQYF
TGTGCCAGCAGTCACGGACAGGTCCAAGAGACCCAGTACTTC
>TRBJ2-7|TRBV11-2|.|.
CASSSFYGAGSIHEQYF
TGTGCCAGCAGCTCGTTTTATGGAGCCGGGAGTATCCACGAGCAGTACTTC
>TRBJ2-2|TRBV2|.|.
CASSGGQGRFTGELFF
TGTGCCAGCAGTGGGGGGCAGGGACGATTCACCGGGGAGCTGTTTTTT
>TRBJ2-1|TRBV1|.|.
CTSSQGAGGPVNEQFF
TGCACCAGCAGCCAAGGGGCGGGGGGGCCGGTCAATGAGCAGTTCTTC
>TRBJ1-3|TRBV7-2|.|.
CASSSGTMSGNTIYF
TGTGCCAGCAGCTCCGGGACAATGTCTGGAAACACCATATATTTT
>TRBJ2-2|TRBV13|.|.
CASSLGVSRGTGELFF
TGTGCCAGCAGCTTAGGCGTCTCCAGAGGGACCGGGGAGCTGTTTTTT
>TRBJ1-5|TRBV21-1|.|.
CASSKTGGNQPQHF
TGTGCCAGCAGCAAAACCGGAGGGAATCAGCCCCAGCATTTT
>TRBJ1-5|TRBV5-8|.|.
CASSLVLPSSNQPQHF
TGTGCCAGCAGCTTGGTTCTACCCTCTAGCAATCAGCCCCAGCATTTT
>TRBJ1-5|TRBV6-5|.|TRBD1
CASSPTGIGNQPQHF
TGTGCCAGCAGCCCGACAGGGATAGGCAATCAGCCCCAGCATTTT
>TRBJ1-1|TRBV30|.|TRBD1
CAWGKDRGLTEAFF
TGTGCCTGGGGGAAGGACAGGGGGCTCACTGAAGCTTTCTTT
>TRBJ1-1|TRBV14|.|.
CASSRFVGGGRMNTEAFF
TGTGCCAGCAGCCGCTTTGTGGGGGGGGGTAGGATGAACACTGAAGCTTTCTTT
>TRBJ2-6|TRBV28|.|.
CASTGGANVLTF
TGTGCCAGCACGGGGGGGGCCAACGTCCTGACTTTC
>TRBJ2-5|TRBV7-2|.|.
CASSPPRAHKETQYF
TGTGCCAGCAGCCCCCCGAGGGCGCACAAAGAGACCCAGTACTTC
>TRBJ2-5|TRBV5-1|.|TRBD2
CASSFSAGAQETQYF
TGCGCCAGCAGCTTTTCAGCGGGGGCCCAAGAGACCCAGTACTTC
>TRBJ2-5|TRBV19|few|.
CASSISQGNGKTQYF
TGTGCCAGTAGTATCAGCCAGGGCAACGGAAAGACCCAGTACTTC
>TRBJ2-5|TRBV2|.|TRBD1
CASSQGAEETQYF
TGTGCCAGCAGCCAGGGGGCCGAGGAGACCCAGTACTTC